A selection of T cell receptor beta chains follows, all from one sample in a study of blood T cells in healthy people across ages. TCRdb re-analysed the 5' RACE reads in MiXCR, keeping a single row per CDR3 protein. The sample holds about 670,000 distinct CDR3 sequences, around 52% seen once. Sequencing input: blood. The receptors derive from a woman aged 80 or older in good health. CDR3s include the opening cysteine and the closing phenylalanine or tryptophan. Clone sizes are given selectively: once, few, many, or a class where the clone is expanded.

TRBJ2-3,-,TRBV5-1,CASSLAGVTDTQSF
TRBJ2-7,many,TRBV5-1,CASSLALAGGTYEQYF
TRBJ2-7,many,TRBV6-6,CASRRTGTGTYEQYF
TRBJ1-1,many,TRBV5-1,CASSLTPGITEAFF
TRBJ2-7,many,TRBV27,CAARAPYEQYF
TRBJ2-3,-,TRBV6-5,CASRYNTDTQYF
-,-,TRBV4-2,CASSQEASGTYEQYF
TRBJ1-1,few,TRBV5-5,CASSLTGGKNTEAFF
TRBJ2-7,-,TRBV15,CATSRDLTGPLAGASYEQYF
TRBJ2-5,-,TRBV5-1,CASSRNRDVREQYF
TRBJ2-3,-,TRBV29-1,CSVEEGKVNTQYF
TRBJ1-5,few,TRBV28,CATNYQGPIHQPQHF
TRBJ1-2,-,TRBV3-1,CASRRTGTLGSGIDGYTF
TRBJ2-3,-,TRBV20-1,CSAGTSGGHSDTQYF
TRBJ2-3,-,TRBV6-5,CASSPRGLGGQYF
TRBJ1-6,-,TRBV3-1,CASSQTEGQLFHF
TRBJ2-2,few,TRBV12-3/TRBV12-4,CASSLAGETGELFF
TRBJ2-5,many,TRBV5-1,CASSFADRETQYF
TRBJ1-2,-,TRBV25-1,CASSPQGRANYGYTF
TRBJ2-1,-,TRBV9,CASSVDIAGIGNEQFF
TRBJ2-3,-,TRBV7-3,CASSRQGAGSTDTQYF
TRBJ2-1,-,TRBV29-1,CSVRGLAGSDEQFF
-,once,TRBV6-6,CASSSPLAGGGETQYF
TRBJ2-5,-,TRBV20-1,CSAGGSQETQYF
TRBJ2-1,many,TRBV5-1,CASRVAGAYNEQFF
TRBJ2-1,many,TRBV5-1,CASSWGPGDHYNEQFF
TRBJ2-1,-,TRBV9,CASSAAGHNEQFF
TRBJ2-1,few,TRBV20-1,CSAGAGGASYNEQFF
TRBJ2-3,-,TRBV20-1,CSARNRGWTSTDTQYF
TRBJ2-7,-,TRBV6-5,CASSRARQGQTYEQYF
TRBJ2-1,many,TRBV28,CASRPQILYNEQFF
TRBJ1-6,many,TRBV20-1,CSAPRDGSSYNSPLHF
TRBJ2-7,many,TRBV28,CASSSRTGVFSEQYF
TRBJ2-6,-,TRBV5-1,CASSPGTLPGANVLTF
TRBJ2-7,-,TRBV15,CAPRDERLAEQYF